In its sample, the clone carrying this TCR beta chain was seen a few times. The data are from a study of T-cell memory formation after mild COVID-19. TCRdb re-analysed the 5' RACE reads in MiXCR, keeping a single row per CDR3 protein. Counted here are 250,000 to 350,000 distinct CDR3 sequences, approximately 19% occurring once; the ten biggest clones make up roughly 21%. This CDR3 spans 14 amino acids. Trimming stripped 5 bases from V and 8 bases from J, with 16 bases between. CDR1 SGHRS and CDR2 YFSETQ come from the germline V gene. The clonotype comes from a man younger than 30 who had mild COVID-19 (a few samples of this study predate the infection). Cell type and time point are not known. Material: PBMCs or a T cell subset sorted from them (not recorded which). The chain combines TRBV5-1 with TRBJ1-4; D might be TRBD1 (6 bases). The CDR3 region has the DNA TGCGCCAGCAGTGGGGGACACGGAGAGGAAAAACTGTTTTTT. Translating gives CASSGGHGEEKLFF.